What follows is one TCR beta chain and its context. Antigen specificity is unknown. The unsorted libraries were generated from a total of 2 million PBMCs, which had been stored in RNAlater at -80 C. Germline values: CDR1 SGHDN, CDR2 FVKESK. CDR3 length: 15 amino acids. Trimming stripped 4 bases from V and 0 bases from J, with 12 bases between. These data are taken from a study of neurological immune-mediated disorders. Findings and caveats of the study: Subjects shared no identical expanded-clone CDR3 amino acid sequences, suggesting private TCR-beta repertoires in all groups.

Synthesis of cDNA was accomplished via 5'RACE employing 10-nucleotide random UMIs. From 15-18 subjects, each sequencing run yielded over 180 million TCR-beta sequences. TCRdb reprocessed the 5' RACE reads via MiXCR and lists one record per CDR3 protein. The sample lists tens of thousands of distinct CDR3 sequences, 25% occurring once. The chain uses TRBV14 and TRBJ2-5; tentatively, D is TRBD1 or TRBD2 (5 bases each). What was sequenced was PBMCs. This TCR was sampled from a woman in her seventies in good health. The CDR3 loop is CASSRVGRNQETQYF. DNA for the CDR3: TGTGCCAGCAGCCGGGTGGGACGGAACCAAGAGACCCAGTACTTC.